This T cell receptor beta chain was documented in a study of blood T cell repertoires in COVID-19. This CDR3 spans 15 amino acids. The germline V gene has CDR1 MNHEY and CDR2 SMNVEV (reference sequence). Trimming stripped 0 bases from V and 9 bases from J, with 12 bases between. Per the original methods: Reference gene primer amplification gave estimated nucleated cell counts. Clones were read by immunoSEQ multiplex PCR, and TCRdb kept only the in-frame ones, dropping some. D and trimming come from the DNA, and the V and J calls and clone size come from that table. In the table there are roughly 100,000 clones, 82% of which are singletons.

Sequenced input: peripheral blood. The chain has TRBV27 and TRBJ1-6; D might be TRBD1 (6 bases). This TCR derives from an elderly man with acute or convalescent COVID-19. CDR3 DNA: TGTGCCAGCAGTTTATCGGGCCGGGACACTTCACCCCTCCACTTT. This sequence encodes CASSLSGRDTSPLHF.